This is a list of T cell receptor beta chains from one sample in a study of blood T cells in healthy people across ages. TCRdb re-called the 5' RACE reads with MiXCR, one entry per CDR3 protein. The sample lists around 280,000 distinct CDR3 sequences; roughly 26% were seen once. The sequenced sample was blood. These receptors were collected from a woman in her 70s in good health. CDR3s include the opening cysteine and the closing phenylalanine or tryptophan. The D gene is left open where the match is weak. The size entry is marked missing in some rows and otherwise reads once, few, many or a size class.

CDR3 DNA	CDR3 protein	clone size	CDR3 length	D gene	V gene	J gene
TGCGCCAGCAGCCAGGCAGCGGAAACCGGGGAGCTGTTTTTT	CASSQAAETGELFF	NA	14	NA	TRBV4-3	TRBJ2-2
TGTGCCAGTAGTCAGGGGGGACTATCCACCTACGAGCAGTACTTC	CASSQGGLSTYEQYF	NA	15	NA	TRBV19	TRBJ2-7
TGTGCCAGCAGTTTATCGTTTGGGAGGGGACGGGAGGCCCGGTACTTC	CASSLSFGRGREARYF	few	16	TRBD2	TRBV27	TRBJ2-5
TGTGCCAGCAGTTACCCGTCCCGGGACAGGGGAGTGAAGACTGAAGCTTTCTTT	CASSYPSRDRGVKTEAFF	NA	18	TRBD1	TRBV6-2/TRBV6-3	TRBJ1-1
TGTGCCAGCAGTTACTCGGGGGGGACGAGCAACGAGCAGTACTTC	CASSYSGGTSNEQYF	NA	15	TRBD2	TRBV6-5	TRBJ2-7
TGTGCCAGCAGCTTGGTGCCAGTTCAGTATGGCTACACCTTC	CASSLVPVQYGYTF	NA	14	NA	TRBV5-5	TRBJ1-2
TGCAGCGCCTCTCGGGGAACAGGGAGGTTCAGGTCTGGAAACACCATATATTTT	CSASRGTGRFRSGNTIYF	once	18	NA	TRBV20-1	TRBJ1-3
TGTGCCAGCAGCACACATCCGGAGGGAGATACGCAGTATTTT	CASSTHPEGDTQYF	NA	14	NA	TRBV9	TRBJ2-3
TGTGCCAGCAGCCGACAGGGTTTTCTCGGCACCGGGGAGCTGTTTTTT	CASSRQGFLGTGELFF	NA	16	TRBD1	TRBV7-3	TRBJ2-2
TGTGCCACCAGCGGGGGTCTAGAAGGAGGCACAGATACGCAGTATTTT	CATSGGLEGGTDTQYF	many	16	NA	TRBV15	TRBJ2-3
TGTGCCAGCAGCCAAGAGGGAAAGGGAGGAGGTGGAAACACCATATATTTT	CASSQEGKGGGGNTIYF	few	17	NA	TRBV4-2	TRBJ1-3
TGTGCCAGCAGCCTCTGGCCCCAAAGGGGAAACATTCAGTACTTC	CASSLWPQRGNIQYF	few	15	NA	TRBV5-5	TRBJ2-4
TGTGCCATCAGTGAACGGAGCCAAGAGACCCAGTACTTC	CAISERSQETQYF	few	13	NA	TRBV10-3	TRBJ2-5
TGTGCCAGCAGCCGCACAGGACTAGCGGGGAAAGAGACCCAGTACTTC	CASSRTGLAGKETQYF	NA	16	TRBD2	TRBV12-3/TRBV12-4	TRBJ2-5
TGTGCCAGCAACCCTGGACAGGTCGGGAGCGAGACCCAGTACTTC	CASNPGQVGSETQYF	few	15	NA	TRBV9	TRBJ2-5
TGCGCCAGCAGCCAAGGGTTTCTAGCGGGGGACCGCGCCGAGACCCAGTACTTC	CASSQGFLAGDRAETQYF	NA	18	TRBD2	TRBV4-3	TRBJ2-5
TGTGCCAGCAGCTTAGGGACAGGGTATAATTCACCCCTCCACTTT	CASSLGTGYNSPLHF	NA	15	TRBD1	TRBV7-2	TRBJ1-6
TGCAGTGCTAACGACAGGGGCCTAGAGACCCAGTACTTC	CSANDRGLETQYF	NA	13	TRBD1	TRBV20-1	TRBJ2-5
TGCAGTGCCCGTCCGGGACAGGGGCGTAGTGAGCAGTTCTTC	CSARPGQGRSEQFF	NA	14	TRBD1	TRBV20-1	TRBJ2-1
TGTGCCAGCTCCAGGGGGCTGTCGTACGAGCAGTACTTC	CASSRGLSYEQYF	NA	13	TRBD1	TRBV7-2	TRBJ2-7
TGCAGTGCTAGAGATCGGCCGGGGGGAGGAAATGAGCAGTTCTTC	CSARDRPGGGNEQFF	NA	15	TRBD2	TRBV20-1	TRBJ2-1
TGTGCCAGCAGTACCGGCGGGAGGGCGGGGGAGACCCAGTACTTC	CASSTGGRAGETQYF	NA	15	TRBD2	TRBV7-2	TRBJ2-5
TGCAGTGCTAGACAACAGGATTATAGCAATCAGCCCCAGCATTTT	CSARQQDYSNQPQHF	NA	15	NA	TRBV20-1	TRBJ1-5
TGTGCCAGCATCCCCTCGGACAGTCGGAGGGCCAAAAACATTCAGTACTTC	CASIPSDSRRAKNIQYF	NA	17	NA	TRBV6-1	TRBJ2-4
TGTGCCACCAGTGACTTCCTGACTAGCGGGAGCAATGAGCAGTTCTTC	CATSDFLTSGSNEQFF	NA	16	TRBD2	TRBV24-1	TRBJ2-1
TGTGCCAGCAGGCCCGAACAAGAGACCCAGTACTTC	CASRPEQETQYF	many	12	NA	TRBV12-3/TRBV12-4	TRBJ2-5
TGTGCCAGCAGTTTATCCCAGGGTTACGAGCAGTACTTC	CASSLSQGYEQYF	NA	13	NA	TRBV27	TRBJ2-7
TGCAGCGTTGAAGAGGGGGGACTTAATTATGGCTACACCTTC	CSVEEGGLNYGYTF	many	14	NA	TRBV29-1	TRBJ1-2
TGTGCCAGCAGCCCTGGGGGGAGTAGCAACGAGCAGTACTTC	CASSPGGSSNEQYF	many	14	NA	TRBV3-1	TRBJ2-7
TGTGCCAGCAGCCGGGGACAGCCCAATTCACCCCTCCACTTT	CASSRGQPNSPLHF	few	14	TRBD1	TRBV9	TRBJ1-6
TGTGCCAGCAGGATGGGACTAGCGACATACAATGAGCAGTTCTTC	CASRMGLATYNEQFF	NA	15	TRBD2	TRBV7-8	TRBJ2-1
TGCAGTGCTAGACAAGGCCCATTGGTTTCCGAGCAGTACTTC	CSARQGPLVSEQYF	NA	14	NA	TRBV20-1	TRBJ2-7
TGTGCCAGCAGCTTAGCCGCTCAGGGGGGTCTCTACGAGCAGTACTTC	CASSLAAQGGLYEQYF	NA	16	NA	TRBV7-2	TRBJ2-7
TGCAGTGCTTCCCGGGACTTCCCCTACGAGCAGTACTTC	CSASRDFPYEQYF	NA	13	NA	TRBV20-1	TRBJ2-7
TGTGCCAGCAGCTTAACTCTGGACGGAACCCAGTACTTC	CASSLTLDGTQYF	NA	13	NA	TRBV7-3	TRBJ2-5
TGTGCCAGCAGCCAGACCAGGGGGCGCGGGACTGAAGCTTTCTTT	CASSQTRGRGTEAFF	NA	15	TRBD1	TRBV7-2	TRBJ1-1
TGTGCCAGCAGCACACCGGGACGGACCTACGAGCAGTACTTC	CASSTPGRTYEQYF	NA	14	NA	TRBV7-2	TRBJ2-7
TGCGCCAGCAGCCAAGAGGGATACTCAAAAGAGACCCAGTACTTC	CASSQEGYSKETQYF	medium-sized	15	NA	TRBV4-3	TRBJ2-5
TGCAGTGCTAGAGACCAGCGGGGGGGGTGGTACTTC	CSARDQRGGWYF	NA	12	TRBD2	TRBV20-1	TRBJ2-5
TGTGCCAGCAGCTTGTTTGGGACAGTCTCTGGGGCCAACGTCCTGACTTTC	CASSLFGTVSGANVLTF	few	17	TRBD1	TRBV5-5	TRBJ2-6
TGTGCCAGCAGCTTAGCCAAGGACGGAACAAAGTTTTGGACTGAAGCTTTCTTT	CASSLAKDGTKFWTEAFF	many	18	NA	TRBV11-1	TRBJ1-1
TGCAGCGTTGACTGTGGGGGTTACTCCTACGAGCAGTACTTC	CSVDCGGYSYEQYF	NA	14	NA	TRBV29-1	TRBJ2-7
TGTGCCATCAGTGGACTGAACACTGAAGCTTTCTTT	CAISGLNTEAFF	NA	12	NA	TRBV10-3	TRBJ1-1
TGTGTCAGCAGCTTAAGCGGCGGTAGCACTGGAAACACCGTATATTTT	CVSSLSGGSTGNTVYF	NA	16	NA	TRBV7-3	TRBJ1-3
TGTGCCAGCAGCCTAGGGACACAGAACTATGGCTACACCTTC	CASSLGTQNYGYTF	NA	14	NA	TRBV7-2	TRBJ1-2
TGCGCCAGCAGCTCGAGGGCCCTGCCGTCCTACGAGCAGTACTTC	CASSSRALPSYEQYF	few	15	NA	TRBV5-1	TRBJ2-7
TGTGCCAGCTCACAGACCCTGAAAGAGACCCAGTACTTC	CASSQTLKETQYF	few	13	NA	TRBV18	TRBJ2-5
TGCAGTGCTAGCCCCGTGCTGAGCCCAATGAAAGAGCAGTTCTTC	CSASPVLSPMKEQFF	few	15	NA	TRBV20-1	TRBJ2-1
TGTGCCAGCTCACCAGGAGGAGCCCTAGCGACCATCTACAATGAGCAGTCCTTC	CASSPGGALATIYNEQSF	NA	18	NA	TRBV18	TRBJ2-5
TGCAGTGCGCCGGACGGCTCCTACGAGCAGTACTTC	CSAPDGSYEQYF	NA	12	NA	TRBV20-1	TRBJ2-7
TGTGCCAGCAGCCCTGAGGGACAGGGGGAGTACGAGCAGTACTTC	CASSPEGQGEYEQYF	NA	15	TRBD1	TRBV7-8	TRBJ2-7
TGTGCCAGCAGCGCCCCAAACAGGGGGCGGACTGAAGCTTTCTTT	CASSAPNRGRTEAFF	few	15	TRBD1	TRBV9	TRBJ1-1
TGTGCCAGCAGCGTAGGAGATCAGCCCCAGCATTTT	CASSVGDQPQHF	NA	12	NA	TRBV7-9	TRBJ1-5
TGTGCCAGCAGCTTGAGTCCTGCGGGACTGAACACCGGGGAGCTGTTTTTT	CASSLSPAGLNTGELFF	many	17	NA	TRBV7-3	TRBJ2-2